Listed here are 6 T cell receptor beta chains from one sample, sequenced in a study of blood T cell repertoires in COVID-19. TCRdb keeps only in-frame clones here, not all; method: immunoSEQ multiplex PCR. The data contain 85,000 to 100,000 clones, 79% of them singletons. Specimen: peripheral blood. These receptors were collected from a human donor in a cohort sampled during active COVID-19.

This chain joins TRBV27 and TRBJ1-2; D is undetermined. This CDR3 is 14 amino acids long. Trimming shortened V by 3 bases and J by 1 base, and 9 bases separated the two germline ends. CDR1 MNHEY and CDR2 SMNVEV come from the germline V gene (reference sequence). CDR3 sequence (DNA): TGTGCCAGCAGTTTCGCGAACGGTAACTATGGCTACACCTTC. It specifies CASSFANGNYGYTF.

The chain employs TRBV14 and TRBJ2-1; 9 nucleotides align to TRBD2. CDR1 is SGHDN and CDR2 is FVKESK in the germline V gene. The CDR3 is 16 amino acids. The V and J ends lost 2 bases and 3 bases, in that order; junction bases with no gene match: 5. As DNA, the CDR3 is TGTGCCAGCAGCCAAATAGCGGGAGTGGTCTACAATGAGCAGTTCTTC. This encodes CASSQIAGVVYNEQFF.

The gene calls are TRBV4-1 and TRBJ2-2, with 9 nucleotides matching TRBD2. This CDR3 comprises 18 residues. J lost 3 bases, V lost 4 bases, and 12 bases had no gene match. Germline V gene data show CDR1 as MGHRA and CDR2 as YSYEKL. As DNA, the CDR3 is TGCGCCAGCAGCCTCCAGGCGGCTAGCGGGACAGACACCGGGGAGCTGTTTTTT. It encodes CASSLQAASGTDTGELFF.

The gene calls are TRBV4-2 and TRBJ2-1; 7 nucleotides line up with TRBD1. The length of the CDR3 is 12 residues. V gave up 5 bases and J gave up 11 bases; unmatched junction bases: 6. Germline V gene lookup returns CDR1 LGHNA and CDR2 YNFKEQ. The CDR3 region has the DNA TGTGCCAGCAGCGCCCGACAGGGTAAGCAGTTCTTC. Translation gives CASSARQGKQFF.

This clone was observed a few times. This chain connects TRBV28 to TRBJ2-7; weak D call: TRBD2 (6 bases). The CDR3 totals 13 residues. The V end was cut by 6 bases, the J end by 1 base, with 10 bases between. Germline assignment: CDR1 MDHEN and CDR2 SYDVKM. The CDR3 protein is CASSPRGSYEQYF. CDR3 DNA sequence: TGTGCCAGCAGCCCACGGGGGTCCTACGAGCAGTACTTC.

The V call is TRBV11-2, the J call TRBJ2-7, with 7 positions matching TRBD2. From germline, CDR1 is SGHAT and CDR2 FQNNGV. The trim removed 5 bases at V and 4 bases at J, leaving 11 bases unmatched. The CDR3 runs to 15 residues. CDR3 loop: CASSNILAATYEQYF. CDR3 bases: TGTGCCAGCAGCAACATTCTAGCGGCTACGTACGAGCAGTACTTC.